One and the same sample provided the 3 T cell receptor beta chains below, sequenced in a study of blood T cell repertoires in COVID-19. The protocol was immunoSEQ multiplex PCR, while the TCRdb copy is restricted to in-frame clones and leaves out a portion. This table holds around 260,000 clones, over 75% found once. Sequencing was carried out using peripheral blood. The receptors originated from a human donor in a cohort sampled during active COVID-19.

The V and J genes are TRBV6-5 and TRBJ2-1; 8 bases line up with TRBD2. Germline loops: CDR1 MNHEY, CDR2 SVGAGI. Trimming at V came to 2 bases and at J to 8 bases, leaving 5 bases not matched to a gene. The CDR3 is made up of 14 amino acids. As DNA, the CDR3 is TGTGCCAGCAGTTACAGCGGGGGTCGGTATGAGCAGTTCTTC. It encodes CASSYSGGRYEQFF.

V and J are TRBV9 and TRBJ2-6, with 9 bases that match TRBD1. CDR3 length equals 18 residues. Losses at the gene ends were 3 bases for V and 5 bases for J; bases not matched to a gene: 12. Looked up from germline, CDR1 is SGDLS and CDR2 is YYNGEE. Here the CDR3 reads CASSATGGGHSWANVLTF. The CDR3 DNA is TGTGCCAGCAGCGCAACAGGGGGCGGCCACAGCTGGGCCAACGTCCTGACTTTC.

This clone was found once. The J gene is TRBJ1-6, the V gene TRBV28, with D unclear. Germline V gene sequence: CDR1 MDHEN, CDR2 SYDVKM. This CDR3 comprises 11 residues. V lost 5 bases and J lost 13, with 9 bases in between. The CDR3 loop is CASSQNSPLHF. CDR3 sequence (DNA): TGTGCCAGCAGTCAAAATAGTCCCCTCCACTTT.